These 15 T cell receptor beta chains were all obtained from the same sample, sequenced in a study of response to subunit inactivated influenza vaccine. TCRdb re-analysed the RT-PCR reads in MiXCR, keeping a single row per CDR3 protein. The data contain roughly 650,000 distinct CDR3 sequences, 15% to 17% of them singletons. The sequences come from PBMCs from blood, collected less than 13 days after vaccination. The receptors here all came from a man aged 45-60 years who received an inactivated influenza vaccine.

At least ten counts were recorded for this clonotype. CDR3 sequence: CASSPRTTGYGYTF. CDR3 sequence (DNA): TGCGCCAGCAGCCCGCGGACCACAGGCTATGGCTACACCTTC. This rearrangement joins TRBV5-1 to TRBJ1-2; TRBD1 might be the D (5 bases). The CDR3 covers 14 residues. CDR1 is SGHRS and CDR2 is YFSETQ in the germline V gene. The ends were cut back, 4 bases at V and 4 bases at J, with 14 bases in the middle.

V is TRBV24-1 and J is TRBJ2-7; no firm D call. The CDR3 loop spans 13 amino acids. Trimming stripped 3 bases from V and 1 base from J, with 6 bases between. Germline loops: CDR1 KGHDR, CDR2 SFDVKD. The CDR3 protein is CATSDRESYEQYF. DNA of the CDR3: TGTGCCACCAGTGATCGAGAGTCCTACGAGCAGTACTTC.

The rearrangement uses TRBV25-1 and TRBJ2-5; tentatively, D is TRBD2 (5 bases). Germline CDR1 and CDR2: MGHDK and SYGVNS. The CDR3 contains 15 residues. V shed 1 base and J shed 4 bases, with 13 bases lying between them. DNA for the CDR3: TGTGCCAGCAGTGAATTTCGGGGAGAGGCAGAGACCCAGTACTTC. This codes for CASSEFRGEAETQYF.

This clonotype came up a few times. The V gene is TRBV3-1, the J gene TRBJ2-7; D may match TRBD1 or TRBD2 (6 bases each). V was pared by 5 bases and J by 6 bases, with 17 bases between. This CDR3 region has 14 residues. Germline V gene sequence: CDR1 LGHDT, CDR2 YNNKEL (reference sequence). The CDR3 DNA reads as TGTGCCAGCAGCGCCGTGGCCGGAGGGGGCGAGCAGTACTTC. Translation: CASSAVAGGGEQYF.

In its sample, this clonotype was seen a few times. The CDR3 is CASSSGGPRSPLHF. CDR3 in DNA: TGTGCCAGCAGTTCGGGGGGACCGCGGTCACCCCTCCACTTT. The chain joins TRBV12-3 or TRBV12-4 to TRBJ1-6; tentative D call: TRBD1 (5 bases). This CDR3 has 14 amino acids. V was pared by 4 bases and J by 10 bases, with 14 bases between.

The gene calls are TRBV15 and TRBJ2-7; 10 bases agree with TRBD2. Germline-derived CDR1 and CDR2 are LNHNV and YYDKDF (reference sequence). V lost 4 bases to trimming and J lost 6 bases; unmatched junction nucleotides: 6. This CDR3 is built from 14 residues. CDR3 in DNA: TGTGCCACCAGCACCCAGCGGGGGGGCTTCGAGCAGTACTTC. Translation gives CATSTQRGGFEQYF.

The rearrangement links TRBV4-3 to TRBJ1-6; D is possibly TRBD1 (6 bases). CDR3 size: 15 residues. Germline-derived CDR1 and CDR2 are LGHNA and YSLEER. Trimming stripped 0 bases from V and 4 bases from J, with 7 bases between. CDR3 DNA sequence: TGCGCCAGCAGCCAAGAGACAGGATATAATTCACCCCTCCACTTT. Amino acid sequence: CASSQETGYNSPLHF.

The chain uses TRBV12-3 or TRBV12-4 and TRBJ2-3; D gene unclear. V gave up 4 bases and J gave up 1 base, with 12 bases separating them. The CDR3 is made up of 15 amino acids. CDR3 amino acids: CASSSPPGGTDTQYF. The CDR3, as DNA: TGTGCCAGCAGTTCCCCCCCAGGCGGCACAGATACGCAGTATTTT.

This clonotype was recorded many times. The V call is TRBV5-1, the J call TRBJ2-7; 9 bases align to TRBD2. Trimming at V came to 1 base and at J to 5 bases, leaving 7 bases not matched to a gene. The CDR3 has 15 amino acids. CDR1 and CDR2 (germline): SGHRS, YFSETQ. The CDR3 sequence: CASSLSAGGIHEQYF. In DNA form, the CDR3 reads TGCGCCAGCAGCTTGTCAGCGGGAGGTATACACGAGCAGTACTTC. Full variable domain (outside the CDR3, taken from reference TRBV5-1 and TRBJ2-7): KAGVTQTPRYLIKTRGQQVTLSCSPISGHRSVSWYQQTPGQGLQFLFEYFSETQRNKGNFPGRFSGRQFSNSRSEMNVSTLELGDSALYLCASSLSAGGIHEQYFGPGTRLTVT.

V usage is TRBV12-3 or TRBV12-4 and J usage is TRBJ1-5; 9 bases fit TRBD1. With 5 bases clipped from V and 0 bases from J, the junction kept 5 bases outside the gene matches. The CDR3 is made up of 16 amino acids. CDR3: CASSHIQGASNQPQHF. In DNA form, the CDR3 reads TGTGCCAGCAGTCATATACAGGGGGCTAGCAATCAGCCCCAGCATTTT.

This clonotype was seen only a few times. The rearrangement links TRBV5-1 to TRBJ1-3; TRBD1 might be the D (5 bases). Germline V CDR1 and CDR2: SGHRS, YFSETQ. With 0 bases removed from V and 6 bases from J, the gap between germline ends came to 10 bases. The CDR3 has 14 residues. The CDR3 DNA reads as TGCGCCAGCAGCTTGGGCAGGGAGGCAAACACCATATATTTT. Its protein is CASSLGREANTIYF. Looking up the rest from reference TRBV5-1 and TRBJ1-3 gives the full variable domain: KAGVTQTPRYLIKTRGQQVTLSCSPISGHRSVSWYQQTPGQGLQFLFEYFSETQRNKGNFPGRFSGRQFSNSRSEMNVSTLELGDSALYLCASSLGREANTIYFGEGSWLTVV.

This clonotype was counted between two and nine times. The chain carries TRBV7-2 and TRBJ1-1; possibly TRBD1 for D (5 bases). V was clipped by 5 bases and J by 2 bases, with 15 bases between them. The CDR3 runs 15 residues. CDR1 is SGHTA and CDR2 is FQGNSA in the germline V gene. CDR3 region: CASSDPGRVNTEAFF. Written as DNA, the CDR3 is TGTGCCAGCAGCGACCCGGGACGGGTTAACACTGAAGCTTTCTTT.

This clonotype was seen more than once but under ten times. The rearrangement links TRBV14 to TRBJ2-2, with D perhaps TRBD2 (6 bases). Germline CDR1 SGHDN, CDR2 FVKESK. CDR3 size: 15 residues. V lost 1 base and J lost 6, with 12 bases in between. CDR3: CASSQAASVAGELFF. CDR3 DNA sequence: TGTGCCAGCAGCCAAGCGGCTAGCGTAGCCGGGGAGCTGTTTTTT.

This clonotype was found many times. The V gene is TRBV28, the J gene TRBJ1-2, with a tentative D call TRBD1 (5 bases). V lost 4 bases to trimming and J lost 4 bases, with 13 bases between them. The CDR3 contains 14 residues. Germline values: CDR1 MDHEN, CDR2 SYDVKM. The CDR3 reads CASSSGAGGYGYTF. CDR3 nucleotides: TGTGCCAGCAGTTCCGGGGCGGGCGGCTATGGCTACACCTTC.

This clonotype occurred a few times. V is TRBV12-3 or TRBV12-4 and J is TRBJ1-6; 7 nucleotides line up with TRBD1. The CDR3 loop spans 12 amino acids. The junction had 6 bases not matched to a gene; V was cut back by 5 bases and J by 14 bases. The CDR3 spells CASSHNRGTLHF. The CDR3 DNA reads TGTGCCAGCAGTCACAACAGGGGTACCCTCCACTTT.